The sequence of this T cell receptor (beta chain) was determined in a study of cytomegalovirus exposure and HLA in healthy donors. For the study at large: The 120 validation repertoires, a later analysis reported, used the same platform as the 666 repertoires from the first cohort. Study findings and constraints: In vitro testing confirmed a few CMV-associated chains as specific for CMV antigens. Rare TCR sequences predominated, though certain public TCRs were found in many donors. Cytomegalovirus status was reportedly diagnosed by the classifier with high sensitivity and specificity.

Points on this clone: Its target is not known.

Data came from immunoSEQ multiplex PCR; TCRdb stores just in-frame clones and leaves some out. Of more than 60,000 clones listed, approximately 97% were seen once; the top ten hold around 1.6%. The CDR3 covers 15 residues. V was clipped by 3 bases and J by 4 bases; unmatched bases: 7. CDR1 and CDR2 from the germline V gene are MDHEN and SYDVKM. The TCR sequence derives from a woman under 30 in good health and CMV-seropositive. This rearrangement joins TRBV28 to TRBJ2-7; 9 bases are shared with TRBD2. The sequenced sample consisted of PBMCs. The chain's CDR3 is CASSLGGRALYEQYF. The CDR3 nucleotides are TGTGCCAGCAGTTTGGGCGGGAGGGCCTTATACGAGCAGTACTTC. Using reference TRBV28 and TRBJ2-7 for the parts outside the CDR3, the full variable domain is DVKVTQSSRYLVKRTGEKVFLECVQDMDHENMFWYRQDPGLGLRLIYFSYDVKMKEKGDIPEGYSVSREKKERFSLILESASTNQTSMYLCASSLGGRALYEQYFGPGTRLTVT.